This T cell receptor (beta chain) was identified during a study of blood T cell repertoires in COVID-19. Overall study context: The study drew acute and convalescent COVID-19 samples from the United States, Italy and Spain. PBMCs, B-cell-depleted T cells, or T cells were the source of the cDNA or gDNA that made up the material.

This CDR3 is 14 amino acids long. Trimming took off 4 bases at V and 6 bases at J, with 15 bases between the two ends. Looked up from germline, CDR1 is MGHRA and CDR2 is YSYEKL. Participant ages covered about 18 to 89 years across about 22 US areas. Membership in each cohort depended on participant-reported clinical history. Sequenced by immunoSEQ multiplex PCR; TCRdb stores in-frame clones only, minus some. The repertoire holds hundreds of thousands of clones, with about 90% as singletons. Sequenced input: PBMCs or T cells enriched from blood (not recorded which). V usage is TRBV4-1 and J usage is TRBJ2-5; D might be TRBD1 (5 bases). This receptor was taken from a woman in her forties or fifties in a cohort exposed to, infected with or recovered from COVID-19 (not recorded which). CDR3 in amino acids: CASSPTAGRQTQYF. CDR3 DNA: TGCGCCAGCAGCCCGACAGCCGGGCGCCAGACCCAGTACTTC.